The T cell receptor beta chain under discussion was sequenced for a study of blood T cell repertoires in COVID-19. Overall study context: In each case, the material was cDNA or gDNA derived from T cells, B-cell-depleted T cells, or PBMCs.

Per the original data handling: Amplification of reference gene primers was used by the study to estimate nucleated cell counts. The assay was immunoSEQ multiplex PCR, and TCRdb's table has in-frame clones only and misses some. V and J calls and clone size are copied from that table; D and trimming were computed from the DNA. Seen here are roughly 200,000 clones, 70% to 90% observed once, and the top ten hold about 3.3%. This TCR was recovered from a man aged 60 to 75 with acute or convalescent COVID-19. The sample comprised peripheral blood.

In DNA, the CDR3 is TGTGCCAGCAGCTTAGCGGGAGCGAGGGACAGAGACTTCTACGAGCAGTACTTC. Protein sequence: CASSLAGARDRDFYEQYF. The V and J genes are TRBV7-9 and TRBJ2-7, with 7 nucleotides matching TRBD1. The CDR3 extends over 18 amino acids. V shed 0 bases and J 3 bases; nucleotides not matched to a gene: 14. Germline lookup yields CDR1 SEHNR and CDR2 FQNEAQ (reference sequence).